This is a list of T cell receptor beta chains from one sample in a study of OX40 agonist ivuxolimab in advanced cancers. Sequenced by immunoSEQ multiplex PCR; TCRdb stores in-frame clones only, minus some. The repertoire includes about 15,000 clones, approximately 80% of them detected once, and 30% to 45% sits in the top ten. This specimen consisted of CD4+ or CD8+ T cells sorted from blood, obtained in a trial of the OX40 agonist ivuxolimab. These receptors originate from an adult with an advanced solid tumor such as melanoma, head and neck, liver or kidney cancer. Both conserved end residues are part of each CDR3. D genes are given only for firm matches. Clone size is shown for a subset of rows, as once, few, many or a class of expanded clone.

cdr3_aa cdr3_nt v_call clone_size j_call d_call
CASSPGRYNSPLHF TGTGCCAGCAGTCCCGGACGGTATAATTCACCCCTCCACTTT TRBV27 - TRBJ1-6 -
CASSQASRDRVFNEQFF TGCGCCAGCAGCCAAGCCTCCCGGGACAGGGTCTTCAATGAGCAGTTCTTC TRBV4-1 - TRBJ2-1 TRBD1
CASSLSPAYGYTF TGTGCCAGCAGCTTGTCACCCGCCTATGGCTACACCTTC TRBV5-6 - TRBJ1-2 -
CASSLLRAYNEQFF TGTGCCAGCAGTTTACTCAGGGCCTACAATGAGCAGTTCTTC TRBV27 - TRBJ2-1 -
CASSLPRRGLVDRQETQYF TGTGCCAGCAGCTTACCGCGCAGGGGGCTAGTCGACCGACAAGAGACCCAGTACTTC TRBV7-9 - TRBJ2-5 TRBD1
CASSLGVRDRLFF TGTGCCAGCAGCTTAGGTGTCCGGGACAGGCTCTTCTTT TRBV7-6 - TRBJ1-1 TRBD1
CASSLEGRAYEQYF TGCGCCAGCAGCTTGGAGGGACGGGCCTACGAGCAGTACTTC TRBV5-1 medium-sized TRBJ2-7 -
CASSYGVSYEQYF TGTGCCAGCAGTTACGGGGTCTCCTACGAGCAGTACTTC TRBV6-5 - TRBJ2-7 -
CASSLNWEGSPLHF TGTGCCAGCAGCTTGAACTGGGAAGGTTCACCCCTCCACTTT TRBV5-6 - TRBJ1-6 -
CASSSRQGLYNEQFF TGTGCCAGCAGCTCCCGACAGGGACTATACAATGAGCAGTTCTTC TRBV6-6 - TRBJ2-1 -
CASRLAMDTQYF TGTGCCAGCAGACTAGCGATGGATACGCAGTATTTT TRBV11-2 - TRBJ2-3 TRBD2
CAWSVRQGGNTIYF TGTGCCTGGAGTGTAAGGCAGGGAGGAAACACCATATATTTT TRBV30 - TRBJ1-3 -
CASSSPGGANSPLHF TGTGCCAGCAGCTCCCCAGGAGGGGCAAATTCACCCCTCCACTTT TRBV7-9 - TRBJ1-6 -
CASSVGGYGYTF TGTGCCAGCAGCGTTGGAGGTTATGGCTACACCTTC TRBV7-9 - TRBJ1-2 -
CASSQSGSSAQYF TGCGCCAGCAGCCAAAGCGGCAGCTCGGCCCAGTACTTC TRBV4-1 - TRBJ2-5 -
CASSVAGTGANEQFF TGTGCCAGCAGCGTAGCGGGGACAGGGGCCAATGAGCAGTTCTTC TRBV9 - TRBJ2-1 TRBD1
CASSLSKGLHTDTQYF TGTGCCAGCAGTTTATCGAAGGGACTCCACACAGATACGCAGTATTTT TRBV27 - TRBJ2-3 -
CASSPSVPYEQYF TGTGCCAGCAGTCCTAGTGTGCCCTACGAGCAGTACTTC TRBV6-5 - TRBJ2-7 -
CSVEGVDTEAFF TGCAGCGTTGAAGGGGTCGACACTGAAGCTTTCTTT TRBV29-1 few TRBJ1-1 -
CASSEPRGGQGRGGQPQHF TGTGCCAGCAGTGAACCAAGGGGCGGACAGGGAAGGGGAGGCCAGCCCCAGCATTTT TRBV6-1 - TRBJ1-5 TRBD1
CASSLSGGAYEQYF TGTGCCAGCAGTCTTAGCGGGGGGGCCTACGAGCAGTACTTC TRBV2 - TRBJ2-7 TRBD2
CSVESPEYNEQFF TGCAGCGTTGAAAGCCCCGAGTACAATGAGCAGTTCTTC TRBV29-1 once TRBJ2-1 -
CSVGAYTEAFF TGCAGCGTTGGAGCTTACACTGAAGCTTTCTTT TRBV29-1 - TRBJ1-1 -
CASSIAPRGTEAFF TGTGCCAGTAGTATAGCCCCGAGGGGGACTGAAGCTTTCTTT TRBV19 - TRBJ1-1 -
CASSPRQADTEAFF TGTGCCAGCAGCCCCCGACAGGCCGACACTGAAGCTTTCTTT TRBV9 - TRBJ1-1 -
CASSQRGLNYEQYF TGCGCCAGCAGCCAGCGAGGCCTTAACTACGAGCAGTACTTC TRBV4-1 - TRBJ2-7 -
CASSADRGIYEQYF TGTGCCAGCAGCGCGGACAGGGGGATATACGAGCAGTACTTC TRBV27 - TRBJ2-7 TRBD1
CSVEEGAYEQYF TGCAGCGTTGAAGAGGGAGCCTACGAGCAGTACTTC TRBV29-1 - TRBJ2-7 -
CASSLASGADTQYF TGTGCCAGCAGCTTGGCAAGCGGGGCCGATACGCAGTATTTT TRBV7-6 once TRBJ2-3 TRBD2
CASSDSGATGELFF TGTGCCAGCAGTGATAGCGGGGCCACCGGGGAGCTGTTTTTT TRBV6-4 - TRBJ2-2 TRBD2
CASSLAGVTDTQYF TGTGCCAGCAGCTTAGCGGGGGTCACAGATACGCAGTATTTT TRBV11-1 - TRBJ2-3 -
CASSIPRTQFYNEQFF TGTGCCAGCAGCATACCGCGGACCCAGTTCTACAATGAGCAGTTCTTC TRBV5-4 - TRBJ2-1 -
CATSRVPGQPYGYTF TGTGCCACCAGTAGAGTACCGGGACAACCCTATGGCTACACCTTC TRBV15 - TRBJ1-2 -
CASSYDRVSYEQYF TGTGCCAGCAGTTACGACAGAGTCTCCTACGAGCAGTACTTC TRBV6-5 - TRBJ2-7 -
CASSAWDRGYEQYF TGTGCCAGCAGCGCCTGGGACAGGGGTTACGAGCAGTACTTC TRBV5-5 - TRBJ2-7 TRBD1
CAWSLPAGGEETQYF TGTGCCTGGAGTCTCCCGGCAGGGGGAGAGGAGACCCAGTACTTC TRBV30 once TRBJ2-5 TRBD1
CASSLEGARADTQYF TGCGCCAGCAGCTTGGAGGGGGCGAGGGCAGATACGCAGTATTTT TRBV5-1 - TRBJ2-3 TRBD1
CASTLGSWSYGYTF TGTGCCAGCACTCTAGGGTCGTGGAGTTATGGCTACACCTTC TRBV6-5 many TRBJ1-2 -
CASSITVQLNEKLFF TGTGCCAGTAGTATAACAGTACAGCTTAATGAAAAACTGTTTTTT TRBV19 - TRBJ1-4 -
CASSIMGGRGEAFF TGTGCCAGTAGTATCATGGGGGGCAGGGGTGAAGCTTTCTTT TRBV19 - TRBJ1-1 -